The present TCR beta chain was sequenced within a study of T cells of healthy individuals. TCRdb processed the 5' RACE reads anew with MiXCR; each CDR3 protein has one entry. This sample has some 100,000 distinct CDR3 sequences, with around 17% found just once. Germline values: CDR1 SGHTA, CDR2 FQGNSA. This CDR3 contains 15 residues. V lost 5 bases to trimming and J lost 12 bases; unmatched junction nucleotides: 11. The gene calls are TRBV7-2 and TRBJ2-1, with TRBD2 identical over 12 bases. The TCR comes from a human donor in good health. CDR3 region: CASSVTSGRSDGQFF. CDR3 DNA: TGTGCCAGCAGCGTGACTAGCGGGAGAAGTGACGGGCAGTTCTTC.